Below are 21 T cell receptor beta chains sequenced from a single sample in a study of blood T cell repertoires in COVID-19. Clones were sequenced by immunoSEQ multiplex PCR, and TCRdb holds only the in-frame ones, with some missing. The profile shows fewer than 400,000 clones, just over 85% of them singletons. Source material: PBMCs or T cells enriched from blood (not recorded which). These receptors were obtained from a man aged 25 to 40 who had recovered from COVID-19.

The chain employs TRBV28 and TRBJ2-2, with 11 nucleotides matching TRBD1. This CDR3 has 16 amino acids. Germline CDR1 and CDR2: MDHEN and SYDVKM. With 4 bases clipped from V and 7 bases from J, the junction kept 8 bases outside the gene matches. The CDR3 is CASSSGQGAKVGELFF. DNA for the CDR3: TGTGCCAGCAGTTCTGGACAGGGGGCGAAGGTCGGGGAGCTGTTTTTT. Full variable domain (rest looked up from reference TRBV28 and TRBJ2-2): DVKVTQSSRYLVKRTGEKVFLECVQDMDHENMFWYRQDPGLGLRLIYFSYDVKMKEKGDIPEGYSVSREKKERFSLILESASTNQTSMYLCASSSGQGAKVGELFFGEGSRLTVL.

This clone has only a few counts. J is TRBJ2-2 and V is TRBV24-1, with 9 bases fitting TRBD1. Germline V gene lookup returns CDR1 KGHDR and CDR2 SFDVKD. Trimming took 2 bases from V and 4 from J; bases not matched to a gene: 4. CDR3 length: 16 amino acids. Here the CDR3 reads CATSDYRGLGTGELFF. As DNA, the CDR3 is TGTGCCACCAGTGATTACAGGGGGCTAGGCACCGGGGAGCTGTTTTTT.

This clone was observed a few times. The chain is built from TRBV6-4 and TRBJ1-1; TRBD1 matches 9 bases. V shed 4 bases, J shed 4 bases, and the junction held 1 base outside the gene matches. The CDR3 is 13 amino acids. CDR1 MRHNA and CDR2 SNTAGT come from the germline V gene. The CDR3 coding sequence is TGTGCCAGCAGTGTGACAGGGGGCACTGAAGCTTTCTTT. The encoded protein is CASSVTGGTEAFF.

This chain joins TRBV19 and TRBJ2-1; D is unresolved. The CDR3 length is 13 residues. Per the germline V gene, CDR1 is LNHDA and CDR2 is SQIVND (reference sequence). V was shortened by 2 bases and J by 6 bases, with 8 bases between the two germline ends. The CDR3 loop reads CASSISVFNEQFF. The CDR3 region has the DNA TGTGCCAGTAGTATATCAGTTTTCAATGAGCAGTTCTTC.

The rearrangement uses TRBV13 and TRBJ2-7, with TRBD1 matching over 9 bases. The V and J ends lost 3 bases and 4 bases, in that order; junction bases with no gene match: 4. The CDR3 has 14 residues. In germline, CDR1 is PRHDT, CDR2 FYEKMQ (reference sequence). The DNA of the CDR3 is TGTGCCAGCAGCTTGAGACAGGGGGTGTACGAGCAGTACTTC. Translation gives CASSLRQGVYEQYF.

The chain combines TRBV27 with TRBJ2-7, with a tentative D call TRBD2 (5 bases). Looked up from germline, CDR1 is MNHEY and CDR2 is SMNVEV (reference sequence). This CDR3 has 14 amino acids. Between the trimmed V and J ends, which lost 0 bases and 1 base, there was a span of 7 bases. CDR3 DNA sequence: TGTGCCAGCAGTTTATCACGGGGTTCCTACGAGCAGTACTTC. It translates to CASSLSRGSYEQYF.

CDR3 residues: CASSQGTKETQYF. The CDR3 DNA reads TGTGCCAGCAGCCAGGGGACTAAGGAGACCCAGTACTTC. The chain uses TRBV3-1 (or the pseudogene TRBV3-2) and TRBJ2-5; TRBD2 agrees at 7 bases. Germline V gene lookup returns CDR1 LGHDT and CDR2 YNNKEL (reference sequence). Trimming took 3 bases from V and 5 from J; bases not matched to a gene: 3. This CDR3 contains 13 residues.

The chain couples TRBV6-2 or TRBV6-3 to TRBJ2-1, with TRBD2 matching over 9 bases. The J segment lost 4 bases and the V segment lost 2 bases, leaving 3 bases of the junction unmatched. Looked up from germline, CDR1 is MNHEY and CDR2 is SVGEGT. The CDR3 extends over 15 amino acids. The CDR3 loop reads CASSYLLAGYNEQFF. As DNA, the CDR3 is TGTGCCAGCAGTTACCTTCTAGCGGGGTACAATGAGCAGTTCTTC.

J is TRBJ1-2 and V is TRBV10-3; 7 bases map to TRBD1. V gave up 4 bases and J gave up 0 bases; unmatched junction bases: 17. The germline V gene has CDR1 ENHRY and CDR2 SYGVKD. CDR3 length: 19 residues. The CDR3 coding sequence is TGTGCCATCAGTGCCCACCCCTCGGACAGGAACTTCACTAACTATGGCTACACCTTC. It encodes CAISAHPSDRNFTNYGYTF.

The chain uses TRBV5-1 and TRBJ2-7; TRBD2 aligns across 11 bases. V lost 2 bases to trimming and J lost 4 bases; unmatched junction nucleotides: 8. There are 16 residues in the CDR3. CDR1 is SGHRS, CDR2 YFSETQ, per germline. The DNA for the CDR3 is TGCGCCAGCAGCTTCTCCGGGACTAGCGGAAGTTACGAGCAGTACTTC. Amino acids: CASSFSGTSGSYEQYF.

The CDR3 loop reads CASSSGGEDTEAFF. CDR3 nucleotides: TGTGCCAGCTCGTCAGGGGGCGAGGACACTGAAGCTTTCTTT. The gene calls are TRBV18 and TRBJ1-1; 8 bases align to TRBD1. The CDR3 totals 14 residues. The V gene end was trimmed by 6 bases and the J gene end by 3 bases; junction bases not matched to a gene: 6. Germline-derived CDR1 and CDR2 are KGHSH and LQKENI.

V and J are TRBV18 and TRBJ1-1; a weak D match, TRBD1 (6 bases). The CDR3 contains 15 residues. CDR1 and CDR2 (germline): KGHSH, LQKENI. Trimming pared 1 base from V and 0 bases from J, leaving 9 bases between. CDR3 sequence: CASSPRQDMNTEAFF. The CDR3 DNA sequence: TGTGCCAGCTCACCACGACAGGACATGAACACTGAAGCTTTCTTT.

The V and J genes are TRBV28 and TRBJ1-1, with a tentative D call TRBD1 (5 bases). CDR1 and CDR2 (germline): MDHEN, SYDVKM. The CDR3 runs 14 residues. Trimming left V 5 bases short and J 0 bases short, with 10 bases between. The DNA for the CDR3 is TGTGCCAGCAGTGACGGGGGGATGAACACTGAAGCTTTCTTT. It translates to CASSDGGMNTEAFF.

The V call is TRBV3-1 (or the pseudogene TRBV3-2), the J call TRBJ1-2, with D maybe TRBD1 (5 bases). The CDR3 loop spans 14 amino acids. CDR1 is LGHDT, CDR2 YNNKEL, per germline (reference sequence). Trimming stripped 1 base from V and 2 bases from J, with 8 bases between. In DNA, the CDR3 is TGTGCCAGCAGCCAAGTGGGGGGGAACTATGGCTACACCTTC. Residues: CASSQVGGNYGYTF.

The chain joins TRBV24-1 to TRBJ2-2; 7 nucleotides match TRBD1. In germline, CDR1 is KGHDR, CDR2 SFDVKD. The CDR3 covers 15 residues. J gave up 9 bases and V 7 bases, and 13 bases lay outside the gene matches. CDR3 in DNA: TGTGCCACCAGCGCTCCGACAGGGCCGCGGAGGGAGCTGTTTTTT. It codes for CATSAPTGPRRELFF.

The genes are TRBV24-1 and TRBJ2-2, with a tentative D call TRBD1 (6 bases). The V gene lost 1 base and the J gene lost 1 base, with 15 bases spanning the gap. The CDR3 sequence is 18 residues long. The germline gives CDR1 KGHDR, CDR2 SFDVKD. This chain's CDR3 is CATSDFPSRQVNTGELFF. CDR3 bases: TGTGCCACCAGTGATTTTCCATCCCGACAGGTGAACACCGGGGAGCTGTTTTTT.

This clone was counted a single time. In nucleotides, the CDR3 is TGTGCCAGCAGCCAAGATCTCAACAGGCAAATAGGCTACACCTTC. Residues: CASSQDLNRQIGYTF. The genes are TRBV3-1 (or the pseudogene TRBV3-2) and TRBJ1-2; TRBD1 might be the D (5 bases). This CDR3 has 15 residues. With 0 bases removed from V and 8 bases from J, the gap between germline ends came to 16 bases. Germline V gene data show CDR1 as LGHDT and CDR2 as YNNKEL (reference sequence).

This clone came up a few times. The chain is built from TRBV19 and TRBJ2-3, with TRBD2 identical over 12 bases. CDR1 is LNHDA, CDR2 SQIVND, per germline (reference sequence). V gave up 5 bases and J gave up 6 bases; unmatched junction bases: 12. The CDR3 is 17 amino acids. CDR3 DNA: TGTGCCAGTAGTCCGCGGACTAGCGGGACCGCGCGGGATACGCAGTATTTT. As protein: CASSPRTSGTARDTQYF.

The chain is built from TRBV4-1 and TRBJ2-7; a possible D gene is TRBD1 (5 bases). From germline, CDR1 is MGHRA and CDR2 YSYEKL. Trimming left V 0 bases short and J 9 bases short, with 15 bases between. This CDR3 is 14 amino acids long. The CDR3, as DNA: TGCGCCAGCAGCCAAGATAAAACAGGAGATTGGCAGTACTTC. Translating it yields CASSQDKTGDWQYF.

This chain connects TRBV12-5 to TRBJ2-6; D is possibly TRBD2 (6 bases). V lost 6 bases and J 2 bases, leaving 8 bases between the germline ends. Germline values: CDR1 LGHNT, CDR2 FRNRAP. The CDR3 extends over 14 amino acids. The CDR3 is CASGPGAGANVLTF. The CDR3 DNA follows: TGTGCTAGTGGACCGGGGGCTGGGGCCAACGTCCTGACTTTC.

The rearrangement joins TRBV5-1 to TRBJ1-1; maybe TRBD1 (5 bases). The germline V gene encodes CDR1 SGHRS and CDR2 YFSETQ. The CDR3 loop spans 13 amino acids. The germline V and J ends were trimmed by 4 bases and 10 bases, with 17 bases remaining between them. The CDR3 DNA is TGCGCCAGCAGCCCCCTGGGGCGAGAGGTAGCTTTCTTT. Protein: CASSPLGREVAFF.